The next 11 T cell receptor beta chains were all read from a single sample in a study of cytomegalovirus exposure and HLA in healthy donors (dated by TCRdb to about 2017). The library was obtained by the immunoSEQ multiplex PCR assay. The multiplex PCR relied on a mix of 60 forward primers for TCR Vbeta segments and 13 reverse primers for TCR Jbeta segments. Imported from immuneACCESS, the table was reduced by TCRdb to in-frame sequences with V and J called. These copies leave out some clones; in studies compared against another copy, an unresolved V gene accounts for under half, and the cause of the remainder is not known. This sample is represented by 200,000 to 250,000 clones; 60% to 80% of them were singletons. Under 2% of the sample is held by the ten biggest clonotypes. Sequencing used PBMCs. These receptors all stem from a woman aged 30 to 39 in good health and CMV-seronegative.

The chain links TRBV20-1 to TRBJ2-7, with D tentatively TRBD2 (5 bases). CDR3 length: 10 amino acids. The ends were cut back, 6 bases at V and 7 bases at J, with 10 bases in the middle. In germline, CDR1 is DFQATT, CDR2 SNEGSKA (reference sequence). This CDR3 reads CSALWEEQYF. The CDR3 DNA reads TGCAGTGCCCTATGGGAGGAGCAGTACTTC.

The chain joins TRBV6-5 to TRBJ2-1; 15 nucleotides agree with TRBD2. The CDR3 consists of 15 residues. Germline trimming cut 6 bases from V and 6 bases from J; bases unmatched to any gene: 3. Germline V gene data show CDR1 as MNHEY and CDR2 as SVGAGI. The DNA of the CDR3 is TGTGCCAGCAGGCAGGGACTAGCGGGAGGCAATGAGCAGTTCTTC. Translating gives CASRQGLAGGNEQFF.

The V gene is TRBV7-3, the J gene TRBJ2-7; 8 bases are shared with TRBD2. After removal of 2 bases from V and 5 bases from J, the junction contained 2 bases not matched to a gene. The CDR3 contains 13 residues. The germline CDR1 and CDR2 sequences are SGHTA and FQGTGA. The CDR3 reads CASSLAGGNEQYF. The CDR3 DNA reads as TGTGCCAGCAGCTTAGCGGGAGGTAACGAGCAGTACTTC.

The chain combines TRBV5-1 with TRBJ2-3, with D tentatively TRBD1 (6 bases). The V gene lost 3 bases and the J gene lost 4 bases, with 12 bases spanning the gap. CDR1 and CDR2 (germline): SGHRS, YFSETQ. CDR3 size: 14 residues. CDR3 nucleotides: TGCGCCAGCAGCTCGCCAGGGGCGGCAGATACGCAGTATTTT. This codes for CASSSPGAADTQYF.

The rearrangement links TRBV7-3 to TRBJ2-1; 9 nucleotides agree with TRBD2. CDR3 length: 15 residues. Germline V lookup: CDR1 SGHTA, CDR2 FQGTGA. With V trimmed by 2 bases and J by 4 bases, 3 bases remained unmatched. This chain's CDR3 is CASSLGGGAYNEQFF. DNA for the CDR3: TGTGCCAGCAGCTTAGGCGGGGGGGCTTACAATGAGCAGTTCTTC.

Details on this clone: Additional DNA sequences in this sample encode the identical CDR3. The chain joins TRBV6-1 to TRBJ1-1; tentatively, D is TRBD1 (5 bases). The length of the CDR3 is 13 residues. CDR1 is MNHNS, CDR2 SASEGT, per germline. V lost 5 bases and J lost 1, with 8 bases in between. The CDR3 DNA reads TGTGCCAGCAGTTATCAGGGGAACACTGAAGCTTTCTTT. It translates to CASSYQGNTEAFF.

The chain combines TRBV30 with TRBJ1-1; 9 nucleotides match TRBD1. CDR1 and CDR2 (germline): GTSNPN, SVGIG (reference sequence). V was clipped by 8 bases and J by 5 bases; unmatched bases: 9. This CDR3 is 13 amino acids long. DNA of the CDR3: TGTGCCCGGAACAGGGGGCCGGAGACTGAAGCTTTCTTT. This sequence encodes CARNRGPETEAFF.

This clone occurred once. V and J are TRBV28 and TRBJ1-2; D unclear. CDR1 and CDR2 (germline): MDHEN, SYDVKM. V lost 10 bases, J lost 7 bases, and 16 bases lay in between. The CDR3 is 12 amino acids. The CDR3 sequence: CATVVPAGGYTF. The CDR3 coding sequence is TGTGCCACCGTCGTCCCGGCGGGTGGCTACACCTTC.

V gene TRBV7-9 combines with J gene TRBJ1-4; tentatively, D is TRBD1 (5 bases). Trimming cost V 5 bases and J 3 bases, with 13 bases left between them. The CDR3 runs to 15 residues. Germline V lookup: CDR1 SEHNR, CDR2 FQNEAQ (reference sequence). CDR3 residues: CASSPTTGANEKLFF. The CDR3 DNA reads TGTGCCAGCAGCCCCACCACGGGGGCTAATGAAAAACTGTTTTTT. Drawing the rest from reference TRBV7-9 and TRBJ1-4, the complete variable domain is DTGVSQNPRHKITKRGQNVTFRCDPISEHNRLYWYRQTLGQGPEFLTYFQNEAQLEKSRLLSDRFSAERPKGSFSTLEIQRTEQGDSAMYLCASSPTTGANEKLFFGSGTQLSVL.

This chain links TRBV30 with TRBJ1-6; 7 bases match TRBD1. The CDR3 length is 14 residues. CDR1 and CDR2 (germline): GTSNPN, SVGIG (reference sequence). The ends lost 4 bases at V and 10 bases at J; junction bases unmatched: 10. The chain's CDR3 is CAWIAPDRDSPLHF. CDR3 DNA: TGTGCCTGGATCGCGCCTGACAGGGACTCACCCCTCCACTTT.

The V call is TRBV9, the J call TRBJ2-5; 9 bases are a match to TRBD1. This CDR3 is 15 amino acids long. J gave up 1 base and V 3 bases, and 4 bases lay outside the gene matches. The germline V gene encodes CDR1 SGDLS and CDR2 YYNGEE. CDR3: CASSAGQGSQETQYF. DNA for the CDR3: TGTGCCAGCAGCGCCGGACAGGGGTCCCAAGAGACCCAGTACTTC.